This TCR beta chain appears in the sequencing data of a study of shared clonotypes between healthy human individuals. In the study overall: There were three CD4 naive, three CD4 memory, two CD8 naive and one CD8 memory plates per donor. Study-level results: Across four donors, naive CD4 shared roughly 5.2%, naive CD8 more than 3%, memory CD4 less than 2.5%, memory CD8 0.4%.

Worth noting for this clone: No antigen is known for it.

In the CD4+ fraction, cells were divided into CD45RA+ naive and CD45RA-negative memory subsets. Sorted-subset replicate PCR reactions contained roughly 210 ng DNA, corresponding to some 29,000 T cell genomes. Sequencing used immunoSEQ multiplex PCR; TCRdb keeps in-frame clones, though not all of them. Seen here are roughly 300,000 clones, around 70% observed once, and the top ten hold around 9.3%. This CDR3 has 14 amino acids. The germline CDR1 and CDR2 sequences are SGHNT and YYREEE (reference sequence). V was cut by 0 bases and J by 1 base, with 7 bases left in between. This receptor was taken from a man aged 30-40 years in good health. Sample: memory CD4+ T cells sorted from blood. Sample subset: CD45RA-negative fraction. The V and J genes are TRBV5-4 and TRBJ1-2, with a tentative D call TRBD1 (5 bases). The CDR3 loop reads CASSLDRNNYGYTF. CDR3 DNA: TGTGCCAGCAGCTTGGACAGGAATAACTATGGCTACACCTTC.